Sequencing of this TCR beta chain was carried out in a study of T cells after yellow fever vaccination. From the 5' RACE reads, TCRdb called clonotypes with MiXCR, one entry per CDR3 protein. In the table there are fewer than 350,000 distinct CDR3 sequences, approximately 3.9% of which are singletons. Germline values: CDR1 SEHNR, CDR2 FQNEAQ (reference sequence). The length of the CDR3 is 16 residues. Trimming cost V 4 bases and J 4 bases, with 20 bases left between them. This clonotype was observed many times. Sequenced material: PBMCs, taken on the day of the yellow fever booster vaccination. The chain is built from TRBV7-9 and TRBJ2-7; D is perhaps TRBD2 (5 bases). This TCR was recovered from a man aged 18 to 29 who received the YFV17D yellow fever vaccine. The DNA for the CDR3 is TGTGCCAGCAGCTGGGCTCCCGGGGAGACCAGTTACGAGCAGTACTTC. It is translated as CASSWAPGETSYEQYF.